Below, one T cell receptor beta chain is given with its context. Its antigen remains unknown. The junction shows a germline mismatch at one end, possibly a read error. TCRdb re-derived calls from the RT-PCR reads in MiXCR, one entry per CDR3 protein. Of a few hundred thousand distinct CDR3 sequences listed, more than 10% are singletons. These data come from a study of response to subunit inactivated influenza vaccine. CDR3 size: 12 residues. The V gene's germline CDR1 is LGHNT and CDR2 FRNRAP. General study results and limits: That few new T cells are recruited by each seasonal influenza vaccination was the authors' suggestion.

This receptor was identified in a man in his forties or fifties who received an inactivated influenza vaccine. This specimen was non-naive T cells sorted from PBMCs, taken around two weeks before vaccination. The chain has TRBV12-5 and TRBJ2-5, with a weak D call TRBD1 (6 bases). CDR3 coding DNA: TGTGCTAGTGGAAGACAGGCAGAGGCCCAGTACTTC. Translating it yields CASGRQAEAQYF. Complete variable domain (other parts from reference TRBV12-5 and TRBJ2-5): DARVTQTPRHKVTEMGQEVTMRCQPILGHNTVFWYRQTMMQGLELLAYFRNRAPLDDSGMPKDRFSAEMPDATLATLKIQPSEPRDSAVYFCASGRQAEAQYFGPGTRLLVL.